This T cell receptor beta chain was documented in a study of CD8+ T cells in alopecia areata. Study observations and caveats: Sequenced scalp T cells also include alphabeta T cells resident in normal skin. Affected lesional scalp, above all in alopecia totalis/universalis, was more clonal than normal scalp.

V was pared by 6 bases and J by 9 bases, with 9 bases of the junction left unmatched. Germline lookup yields CDR1 LGHNT and CDR2 FRNRAP. The CDR3 sequence is 14 residues long. RNA extraction and reverse transcription yielded cDNA as sequencing template. Sequencing used immunoSEQ multiplex PCR; TCRdb keeps in-frame clones, though not all of them. The table lists about 150,000 clones, about 53% of them singletons. In regard to this clone: Its antigen remains unknown.

The clonotype was recovered from a human donor with alopecia areata. V is TRBV12-5 and J is TRBJ2-4, with 9 bases fitting TRBD1. This specimen was CD8+ T cells sorted from blood, taken at week 0. The CDR3 coding sequence is TGTGCTAGTGGCTCCGGGACAGGGAGGGCCATTCAGTACTTC. It encodes CASGSGTGRAIQYF.